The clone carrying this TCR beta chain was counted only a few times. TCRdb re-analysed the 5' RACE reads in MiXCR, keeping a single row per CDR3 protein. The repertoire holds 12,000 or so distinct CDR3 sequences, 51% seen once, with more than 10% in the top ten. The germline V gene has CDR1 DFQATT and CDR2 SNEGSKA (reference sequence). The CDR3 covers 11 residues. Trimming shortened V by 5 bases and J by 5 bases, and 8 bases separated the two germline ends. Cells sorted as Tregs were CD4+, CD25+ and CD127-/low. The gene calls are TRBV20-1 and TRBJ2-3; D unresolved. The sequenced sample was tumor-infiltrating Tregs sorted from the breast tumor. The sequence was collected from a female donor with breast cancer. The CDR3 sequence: CSAGQVDTQYF. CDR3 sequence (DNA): TGCAGTGCTGGGCAGGTAGATACGCAGTATTTT.